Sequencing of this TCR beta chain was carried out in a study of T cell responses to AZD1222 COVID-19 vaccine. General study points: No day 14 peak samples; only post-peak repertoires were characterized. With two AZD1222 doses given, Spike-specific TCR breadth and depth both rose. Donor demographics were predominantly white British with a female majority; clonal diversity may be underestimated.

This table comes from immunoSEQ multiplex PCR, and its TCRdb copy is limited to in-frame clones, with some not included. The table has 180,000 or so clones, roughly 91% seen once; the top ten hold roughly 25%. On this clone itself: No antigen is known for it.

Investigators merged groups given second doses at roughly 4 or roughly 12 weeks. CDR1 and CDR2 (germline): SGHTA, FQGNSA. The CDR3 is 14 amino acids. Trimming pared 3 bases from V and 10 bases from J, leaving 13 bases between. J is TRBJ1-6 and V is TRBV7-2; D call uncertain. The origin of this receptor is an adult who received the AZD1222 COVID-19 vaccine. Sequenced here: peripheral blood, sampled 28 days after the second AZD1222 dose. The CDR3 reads CASSFGRGGSPLHF. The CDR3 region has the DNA TGTGCCAGCAGCTTTGGGCGGGGAGGATCACCCCTCCACTTT.